This TCR beta chain emerged from a study of T cell changes during pregnancy in multiple sclerosis. Sequenced by immunoSEQ multiplex PCR; TCRdb stores in-frame clones only, minus some. The sample includes more than 65,000 clones, 75% to 90% of them seen just once. Germline V CDR1 and CDR2: MGHDK, SYGVNS. The CDR3 consists of 14 residues. The V end lost 6 bases, the J end lost 0 bases, and 9 bases lay between the germline ends. This clone was observed a handful of times. Here the sequenced sample was peripheral blood, taken before pregnancy. V usage is TRBV25-1 and J usage is TRBJ2-1; D might be TRBD2 (5 bases). The receptor comes from a female donor with multiple sclerosis, enrolled in a pregnancy study. This CDR3 reads CASRDLSSYNEQFF. The CDR3 DNA reads TGTGCCAGCAGGGACTTAAGCTCCTACAATGAGCAGTTCTTC.